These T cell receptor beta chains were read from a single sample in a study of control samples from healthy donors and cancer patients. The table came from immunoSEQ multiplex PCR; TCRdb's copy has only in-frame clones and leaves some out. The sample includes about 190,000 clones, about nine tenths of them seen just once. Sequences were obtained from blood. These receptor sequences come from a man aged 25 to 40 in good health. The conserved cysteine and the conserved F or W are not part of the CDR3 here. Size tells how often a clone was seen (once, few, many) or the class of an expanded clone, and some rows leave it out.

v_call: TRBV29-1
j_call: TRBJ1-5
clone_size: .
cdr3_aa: SVEDGGGNQPQH

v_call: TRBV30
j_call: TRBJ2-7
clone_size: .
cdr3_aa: AWSVRYEQY

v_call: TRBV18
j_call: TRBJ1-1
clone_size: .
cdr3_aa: ASSPIGWGRNTEAF

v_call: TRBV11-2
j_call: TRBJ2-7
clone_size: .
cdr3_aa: ASSSLTLSSYEQY

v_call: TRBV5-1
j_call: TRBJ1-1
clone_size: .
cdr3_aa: ASSLVPGFGTEAF

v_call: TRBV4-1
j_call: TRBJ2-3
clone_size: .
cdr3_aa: ASSPPRGWGTDTQY

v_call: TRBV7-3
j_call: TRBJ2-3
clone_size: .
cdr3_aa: ASTPREDADTQY

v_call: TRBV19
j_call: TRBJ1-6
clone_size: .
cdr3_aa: ASSVPGTMNNSPLH

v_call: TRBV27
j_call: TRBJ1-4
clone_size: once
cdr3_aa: ASRRTGWEKLF

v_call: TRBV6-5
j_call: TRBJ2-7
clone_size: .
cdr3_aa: ASSRTGDYEQY

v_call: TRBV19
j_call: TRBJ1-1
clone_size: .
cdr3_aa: ASSMSRENTEAF

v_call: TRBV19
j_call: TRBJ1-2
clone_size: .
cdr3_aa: ASGDRGSGYT

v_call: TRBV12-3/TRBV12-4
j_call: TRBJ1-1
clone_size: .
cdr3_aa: ASSLENRDGAF

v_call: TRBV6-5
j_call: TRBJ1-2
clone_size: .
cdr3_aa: ASRKGGDYGYT

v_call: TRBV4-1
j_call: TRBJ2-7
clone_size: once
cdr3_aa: ASSQERTTGLAYEQY

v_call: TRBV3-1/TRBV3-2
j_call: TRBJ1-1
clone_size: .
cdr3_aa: ASSLQGYTEAF

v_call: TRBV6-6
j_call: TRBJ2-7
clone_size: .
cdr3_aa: ASNMRQGSSYEQY

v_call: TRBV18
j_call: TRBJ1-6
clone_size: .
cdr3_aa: ASLLDGGTPLH

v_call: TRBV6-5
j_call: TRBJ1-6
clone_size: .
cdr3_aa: ASSYSPGVYNSPLH

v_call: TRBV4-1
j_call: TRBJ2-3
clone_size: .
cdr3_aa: ASSLREGSDTQY

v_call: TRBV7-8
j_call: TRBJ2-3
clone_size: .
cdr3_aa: ASSSFRGTSGDFTDTQY

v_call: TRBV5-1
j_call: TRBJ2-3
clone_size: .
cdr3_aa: ASSLVTRGLTDTQY

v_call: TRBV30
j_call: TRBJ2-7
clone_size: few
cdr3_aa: AWSVGNYEQY

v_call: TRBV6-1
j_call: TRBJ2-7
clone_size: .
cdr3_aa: ASSEGRTETYEQY

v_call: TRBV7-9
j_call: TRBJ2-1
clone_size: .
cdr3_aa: ASSLVVRGKEQF

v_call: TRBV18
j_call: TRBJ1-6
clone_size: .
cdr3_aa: ASSRQGAEVRSPLH

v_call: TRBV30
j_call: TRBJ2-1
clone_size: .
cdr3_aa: AWSVQGGRGGEQF

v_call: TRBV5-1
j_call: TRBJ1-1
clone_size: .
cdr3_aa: ASSLEPNTEAF

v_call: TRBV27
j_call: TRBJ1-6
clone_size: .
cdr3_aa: ASSFIEPGDSPLH

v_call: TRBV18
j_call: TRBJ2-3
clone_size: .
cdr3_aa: ASSPMDTAYGGDDTQY

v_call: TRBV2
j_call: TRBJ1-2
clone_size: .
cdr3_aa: ASSESPKPLEGYT

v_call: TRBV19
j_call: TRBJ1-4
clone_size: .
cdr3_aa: ASSWDRNNEKLF

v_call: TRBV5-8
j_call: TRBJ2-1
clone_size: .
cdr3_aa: VSRRASSYNEQF

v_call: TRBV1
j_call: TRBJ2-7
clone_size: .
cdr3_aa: TSSQLAGGPYEQY

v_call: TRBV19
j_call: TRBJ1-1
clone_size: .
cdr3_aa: ASSWSAGAAF

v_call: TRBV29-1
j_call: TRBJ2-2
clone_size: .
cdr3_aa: SVDDAGELF

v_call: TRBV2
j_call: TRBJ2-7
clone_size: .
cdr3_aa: ASSDLGTSASYEQY

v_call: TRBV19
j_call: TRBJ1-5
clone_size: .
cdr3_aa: ASSALLRTGYSNQPQH

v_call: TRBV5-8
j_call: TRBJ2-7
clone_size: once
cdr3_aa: ASSLPLQGYSYEQY

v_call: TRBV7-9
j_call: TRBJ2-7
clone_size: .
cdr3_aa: ASSLVTSSSYEQY

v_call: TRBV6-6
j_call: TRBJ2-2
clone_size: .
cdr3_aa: ASSLTGLNTGELF

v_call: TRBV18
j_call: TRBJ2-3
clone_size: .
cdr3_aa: ASSPGTLSTDTQY

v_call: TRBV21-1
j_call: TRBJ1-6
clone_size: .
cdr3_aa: ASSPCRAAQSPLH

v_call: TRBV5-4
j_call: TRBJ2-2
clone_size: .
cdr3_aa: ASSFWPGELF

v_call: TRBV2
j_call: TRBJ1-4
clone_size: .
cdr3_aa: ASSEEGVHNEKLF

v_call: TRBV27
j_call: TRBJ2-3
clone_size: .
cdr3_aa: ASSLFGGATDTQY

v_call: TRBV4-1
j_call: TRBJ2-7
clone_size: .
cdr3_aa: ASSLLPTWDNEQY

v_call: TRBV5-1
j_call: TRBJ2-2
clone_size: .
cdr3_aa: ASSAETSGRANTGELF

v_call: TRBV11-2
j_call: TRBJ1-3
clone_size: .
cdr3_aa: ASGSDPLINTIY